This T cell receptor (beta chain) appears in the sequencing data of a study of cytotoxic CD8 clonotypes in ibrutinib-treated CLL. About the research overall: Samples had a mean of 255,043 productive templates and 94,082 productive rearrangements.

Concerning this clone: The antigen remains unidentified.

Using immunoSEQ multiplex PCR, the repertoire was profiled, and TCRdb retains in-frame clones only, with some absent. This table has tens of thousands of clones, just under 80% appearing once. Whole-study results and caveats: A rise in clonality was seen at ibrutinib response, and a fall back toward baseline was seen at progression.

Sequenced here: PBMCs, sampled before ibrutinib treatment. The TCR originated in a human donor with chronic lymphocytic leukemia.

In DNA form, the CDR3 reads TGTGCCAGCAGCTTAGTGAGGGCAGGGAAGACCCAGTACTTC. This sequence encodes CASSLVRAGKTQYF. The chain is built from TRBV7-9 and TRBJ2-5; D is tentatively TRBD1 or TRBD2 (5 bases each). The CDR3 contains 14 residues. The germline V gene has CDR1 SEHNR and CDR2 FQNEAQ (reference sequence). V lost 1 base and J lost 6, with 12 bases in between. The full variable domain, completed using reference TRBV7-9 and TRBJ2-5, is DTGVSQNPRHKITKRGQNVTFRCDPISEHNRLYWYRQTLGQGPEFLTYFQNEAQLEKSRLLSDRFSAERPKGSFSTLEIQRTEQGDSAMYLCASSLVRAGKTQYFGPGTRLLVL.